The entry that follows covers one T cell receptor beta chain sequence. The sample holds one count of this clone. Its antigen target is currently unknown. Base qualities are not provided; no much larger clone lies one nucleotide away. The germline V gene specifies ENHRY as CDR1 and SYGVKD as CDR2. CDR3 length: 14 amino acids, cysteine to phenylalanine. Only the CDR3 DNA is retained, 42 bases long and in frame from the first base. V and J are truncated by 4 bases and 1 base respectively, leaving an intervening sequence of 10 bases. The source of the sample is a study of blood T cell repertoires in COVID-19 (dated by TCRdb to 2018 to 2020). General notes on the study: Collaborator samples came from the United States, Italy and Spain and covered acute and convalescent phases of COVID-19. Where available, HLA class I and class II types were taken from metadata supplied by the sample provider and were not determined by assay-based typing. The sample metadata nearly always contained a de-identified subject ID, COVID-19 status, age in years and sex. The samples were drawn from the first 160 participants of the ongoing ImmuneRACE study and from 950 to 1,500 subjects provided by 6 global collaborators. The prospective study material was composed of cDNA or gDNA derived from T cells, B-cell-depleted T cells, or PBMCs. A freely available public database, intended as a resource for researchers studying the immune response to SARS-CoV-2, is where the repertoires were released. Deeply sampled blood TCRbeta repertoires from subjects exposed to, actively infected with, or recovered from COVID-19 were included in the dataset. The investigation overall reported the following: The amount of clinical and demographic metadata varied by source and participant and was provided uncurated.

One collaborating source in Seattle enrolled patients during active infection and followed them longitudinally through the course of disease. Collaborating institutions collected whole blood in K2EDTA tubes following their own protocols. Collaborator samples were shipped for TCRbeta analysis as frozen whole blood, isolated PBMCs, or DNA extracted from either sample type. TCRbeta CDR3 regions were amplified from genomic DNA using the immunoSEQ Assay, a bias-controlled multiplex PCR. Per the source publication's procedure: Nucleated cell counts per sample were estimated from amplification of reference gene primers within the assay. Sequence reads were collapsed and filtered to measure the absolute abundance of every unique TCRbeta CDR3 rearrangement. For each sample, productive Simpson clonality was calculated as the square root of Simpson's diversity index across productive rearrangements. Entries here come from immuneACCESS through TCRdb and include only in-frame sequences with V and J called. Some clones fail to appear in such tables; in the studies checked, an unresolved V gene covers under half of the shortfall, and the cause of the remainder is unknown. That table is the source of V, J and clone size, and D and trimming were worked out from the DNA. A total of 150,000 to 200,000 clones appear in this sample, roughly four fifths of them only once. The top ten clones comprise 7.6% of the sample.

This TCR came from a woman between 70 and 85 years old with COVID-19, enrolled during active disease. This receptor chain uses TRBV10-3 and TRBJ1-1; a weak D assignment points to TRBD1 (6 bases agree). Sequenced: peripheral blood. The CDR3 region has the sequence CAISAPTGNTEAFF. The DNA reads as follows: TGTGCCATCAGTGCCCCGACAGGGAACACTGAAGCTTTCTTT.